The rows below give T cell receptor beta chains drawn from one sample of a study of blood T cell repertoires in COVID-19. TCRdb's table, derived via immunoSEQ multiplex PCR, lists solely in-frame clones and lacks some. Altogether over 90,000 clones are present, nearly 90% being singletons, with the ten largest covering around 2%. The sample was peripheral blood. The source of these receptors is a man in his fifties or sixties with active COVID-19. CDR3s include the opening cysteine and the closing phenylalanine or tryptophan. Each record gives: CDR3 protein, CDR3 DNA, CDR3 length, D gene, clone size, J gene, V gene. The D gene is left open where the match is weak. The listing skips clone size in some rows; elsewhere it reads once, few, many or a size class.

cdr3_aa: CASSHDRGGYTF; cdr3_nt: TGTGCCAGCAGTCACGACAGGGGAGGCTACACCTTC; cdr3_length: 12; d_call: TRBD1; clone_size: -; j_call: TRBJ1-2; v_call: TRBV6-6
cdr3_aa: CASSYLGLVRDEQFF; cdr3_nt: TGTGCCAGCAGTTACCTGGGGCTAGTAAGGGATGAGCAGTTCTTC; cdr3_length: 15; d_call: -; clone_size: -; j_call: TRBJ2-1; v_call: TRBV6-2/TRBV6-3
cdr3_aa: CAWSVTGYGYTF; cdr3_nt: TGTGCCTGGAGTGTGACAGGGTATGGCTACACCTTC; cdr3_length: 12; d_call: TRBD1; clone_size: -; j_call: TRBJ1-2; v_call: TRBV30
cdr3_aa: CASSYSTGGMGSPLHF; cdr3_nt: TGTGCCAGCAGTTACTCGACAGGGGGGATGGGTTCACCCCTCCACTTT; cdr3_length: 16; d_call: TRBD1; clone_size: -; j_call: TRBJ1-6; v_call: TRBV6-5
cdr3_aa: CACPIAGGLDTF; cdr3_nt: TGTGCCTGCCCTATAGCGGGGGGATTAGACACCTTC; cdr3_length: 12; d_call: -; clone_size: -; j_call: TRBJ1-2; v_call: TRBV30
cdr3_aa: CASSLQGSQPQHF; cdr3_nt: TGTGCCAGCAGCTTACAGGGAAGCCAGCCCCAGCATTTT; cdr3_length: 13; d_call: -; clone_size: -; j_call: TRBJ1-5; v_call: TRBV5-8
cdr3_aa: CASSQSPASGRTRLF; cdr3_nt: TGCGCCAGCAGCCAAAGCCCTGCTAGCGGGCGTACCCGGCTCTTC; cdr3_length: 15; d_call: TRBD2; clone_size: -; j_call: TRBJ2-7; v_call: TRBV4-1
cdr3_aa: CASSLGGAGGLDEQYF; cdr3_nt: TGTGCCAGCAGCTTAGGTGGCGCGGGGGGTCTGGACGAGCAGTACTTC; cdr3_length: 16; d_call: TRBD2; clone_size: -; j_call: TRBJ2-7; v_call: TRBV11-2
cdr3_aa: CASSPLQGGSGNTIYF; cdr3_nt: TGTGCCAGCTCACCATTACAGGGCGGCTCTGGAAACACCATATATTTT; cdr3_length: 16; d_call: -; clone_size: -; j_call: TRBJ1-3; v_call: TRBV18
cdr3_aa: CASSPRGQYNSPLHF; cdr3_nt: TGTGCCAGCAGCCCTCGGGGACAGTATAATTCACCCCTCCACTTT; cdr3_length: 15; d_call: TRBD1; clone_size: -; j_call: TRBJ1-6; v_call: TRBV3-1/TRBV3-2
cdr3_aa: CASSPAGGNTIYF; cdr3_nt: TGTGCCAGCAGCCCCGCGGGGGGAAACACCATATATTTT; cdr3_length: 13; d_call: -; clone_size: -; j_call: TRBJ1-3; v_call: TRBV6-6
cdr3_aa: CRVYNRGTAFF; cdr3_nt: TGCAGAGTCTACAACAGGGGTACAGCTTTCTTT; cdr3_length: 11; d_call: TRBD1; clone_size: -; j_call: TRBJ1-1; v_call: TRBV20-1
cdr3_aa: CASVDLSAEAFF; cdr3_nt: TGTGCCAGCGTGGACCTTAGCGCTGAAGCTTTCTTT; cdr3_length: 12; d_call: -; clone_size: -; j_call: TRBJ1-1; v_call: TRBV27
cdr3_aa: CASSQDTVQGRIF; cdr3_nt: TGTGCCAGCAGCCAAGATACGGTACAGGGGCGGATATTC; cdr3_length: 13; d_call: TRBD1; clone_size: -; j_call: TRBJ2-7; v_call: TRBV3-1/TRBV3-2
cdr3_aa: CASSAPARVGYTF; cdr3_nt: TGTGCCAGCAGTGCGCCCGCCAGGGTTGGCTACACCTTC; cdr3_length: 13; d_call: -; clone_size: -; j_call: TRBJ1-2; v_call: TRBV2
cdr3_aa: CASSDLAGGPRFF; cdr3_nt: TGTGCCAGCAGTGACCTAGCGGGGGGCCCTCGGTTCTTC; cdr3_length: 13; d_call: TRBD2; clone_size: once; j_call: TRBJ2-1; v_call: TRBV6-4
cdr3_aa: CASRPTGAFGYTF; cdr3_nt: TGTGCCAGCAGGCCCACAGGGGCGTTTGGCTACACCTTC; cdr3_length: 13; d_call: TRBD1; clone_size: once; j_call: TRBJ1-2; v_call: TRBV6-5
cdr3_aa: CASSQTFRDRDDGYTF; cdr3_nt: TGCGCCAGCAGCCAAACCTTCCGGGACAGGGATGATGGCTACACCTTC; cdr3_length: 16; d_call: TRBD1; clone_size: -; j_call: TRBJ1-2; v_call: TRBV4-1
cdr3_aa: CASSSETGTYYGYTF; cdr3_nt: TGTGCCAGCAGCTCGGAGACAGGCACATACTATGGCTACACCTTC; cdr3_length: 15; d_call: -; clone_size: -; j_call: TRBJ1-2; v_call: TRBV11-1
cdr3_aa: CASSQPAGSVDTQYF; cdr3_nt: TGTGCCAGCAGCCAACCTGCGGGGTCGGTAGATACGCAGTATTTT; cdr3_length: 15; d_call: -; clone_size: once; j_call: TRBJ2-3; v_call: TRBV3-1/TRBV3-2
cdr3_aa: CASSRVYMSYTF; cdr3_nt: TGTGCCAGTAGTCGGGTATACATGAGCTACACCTTC; cdr3_length: 12; d_call: -; clone_size: -; j_call: TRBJ1-2; v_call: TRBV19
cdr3_aa: CASSPGGLDTQYF; cdr3_nt: TGTGCCAGCAGCCCCGGGGGGCTCGATACGCAGTATTTT; cdr3_length: 13; d_call: -; clone_size: once; j_call: TRBJ2-3; v_call: TRBV6-2/TRBV6-3
cdr3_aa: CASSQERNTEAFF; cdr3_nt: TGCGCCAGCAGCCAAGAGAGGAACACTGAAGCTTTCTTT; cdr3_length: 13; d_call: -; clone_size: -; j_call: TRBJ1-1; v_call: TRBV4-3
cdr3_aa: CASRRGGYGYTF; cdr3_nt: TGTGCCAGCCGGAGGGGGGGCTATGGCTACACCTTC; cdr3_length: 12; d_call: -; clone_size: -; j_call: TRBJ1-2; v_call: TRBV6-5
cdr3_aa: CASSPRSSPLHF; cdr3_nt: TGTGCCAGCAGTCCGAGGAGTTCACCCCTCCACTTT; cdr3_length: 12; d_call: -; clone_size: once; j_call: TRBJ1-6; v_call: TRBV11-2
cdr3_aa: CAIQGAGDTEAFF; cdr3_nt: TGTGCCATCCAGGGGGCAGGCGACACTGAAGCTTTCTTT; cdr3_length: 13; d_call: TRBD1; clone_size: -; j_call: TRBJ1-1; v_call: TRBV2
cdr3_aa: CASRTQAAMEGYTF; cdr3_nt: TGTGCCAGCAGAACGCAGGCCGCAATGGAAGGCTACACCTTC; cdr3_length: 14; d_call: -; clone_size: -; j_call: TRBJ1-2; v_call: TRBV27
cdr3_aa: CASSISEGGSDEQFF; cdr3_nt: TGCGCCAGCAGCATTAGCGAGGGGGGGTCCGATGAGCAGTTCTTC; cdr3_length: 15; d_call: -; clone_size: -; j_call: TRBJ2-1; v_call: TRBV5-1
cdr3_aa: CASSLRLAGAADTQYF; cdr3_nt: TGTGCCAGCAGCCTCCGACTAGCGGGGGCGGCAGATACGCAGTATTTT; cdr3_length: 16; d_call: TRBD2; clone_size: -; j_call: TRBJ2-3; v_call: TRBV7-6
cdr3_aa: CASSLTGGQNYGYTF; cdr3_nt: TGTGCCAGCAGCCTGACAGGGGGCCAGAACTATGGCTACACCTTC; cdr3_length: 15; d_call: TRBD1; clone_size: -; j_call: TRBJ1-2; v_call: TRBV6-5
cdr3_aa: CASSPGLPQETQYF; cdr3_nt: TGTGCCAGCAGCCCGGGACTTCCTCAAGAGACCCAGTACTTC; cdr3_length: 14; d_call: -; clone_size: -; j_call: TRBJ2-5; v_call: TRBV5-4
cdr3_aa: CASSEAGDGYTF; cdr3_nt: TGTGCCAGCAGTGAAGCAGGGGATGGCTACACCTTC; cdr3_length: 12; d_call: -; clone_size: -; j_call: TRBJ1-2; v_call: TRBV25-1
cdr3_aa: CASSVGEGNTGELFF; cdr3_nt: TGTGCCAGCAGCGTAGGGGAGGGGAACACCGGGGAGCTGTTTTTT; cdr3_length: 15; d_call: TRBD2; clone_size: -; j_call: TRBJ2-2; v_call: TRBV9